This T cell receptor beta chain was captured in a study of human T cells and chemical hapten exposure. Indicated time point: patch test 1, 2 weeks after DPC sensitization. The treatment here: therapeutic diphenylcyclopropenone sensitization with weekly scalp DPC. TCRdb passed the RACE reads through MiXCR, listing each CDR3 protein once. Here the sample spans 90,000 to 120,000 distinct CDR3 sequences, 9.5% to 11% being singletons. CDR3 length: 14 amino acids. V was shortened by 2 bases and J by 6 bases, with 10 bases between the two germline ends. CDR1 and CDR2 from the germline V gene are SGHTA and FQGNSA.

This sequence was found in a woman aged 40 to 50 with alopecia areata. Some clones in this sample may be carry-over from other donors' samples. The genes are TRBV7-2 and TRBJ2-2; D gene uncertain. The input for sequencing was whole blood, taken in connection with sensitization to the hapten diphenylcyclopropenone (DPC). In DNA, the CDR3 is TGTGCCAGCAGCTTACGGTCCTGGGCCGGGGAGCTGTTTTTT. It yields the protein CASSLRSWAGELFF.